Only a few counts were recorded for the clone carrying this T cell receptor (beta chain). Its target is unknown. The library gave individual cDNA molecules unique molecular identifiers. Each CDR3 protein gets one entry after TCRdb re-called the RACE reads with MiXCR. This table holds some 89,000 distinct CDR3 sequences, 27% found once. Specified time point: patch test 3, about 24 weeks after DPC sensitization. As to treatment: therapeutic diphenylcyclopropenone sensitization with weekly scalp DPC. The sample originates from a study of human T cells and chemical hapten exposure. About the study: Mostly female patients had alopecia areata, totalis or universalis. General observations from the study: Donors had alopecia, so their immune response may differ from healthy people's.

The CDR3 is 17 amino acids. J lost 2 bases, V lost 5 bases, and 6 bases had no gene match. The source was whole blood, collected in connection with sensitization to the hapten diphenylcyclopropenone (DPC). The source is a man between 40 and 49 years old with alopecia areata. Some clones in this sample may be carry-over from other donors' samples. The chain joins TRBV12-3 or TRBV12-4 to TRBJ2-6; 10 bases are shared with TRBD1. CDR3 protein: CASSRGTGAAGANVLTF. The CDR3, as DNA: TGTGCCAGCAGTCGCGGGACAGGGGCAGCTGGGGCCAACGTCCTGACTTTC.